This T cell receptor (beta chain) comes out of a study of response to subunit inactivated influenza vaccine. Study outcomes and limitations: The authors suggested that few new T cells are recruited per seasonal influenza vaccination.

Each CDR3 protein is one row after TCRdb ran MiXCR on the RT-PCR reads. The sample includes hundreds of thousands of distinct CDR3 sequences, approximately 15% of them seen just once. Comment on this clonotype: Its matching antigen is unknown.

Trimming took off 7 bases at V and 7 bases at J, with 15 bases between the two ends. The CDR3 sequence is 14 residues long. CDR1 is SGHDT and CDR2 is YYEEEE in the germline V gene. V and J are TRBV5-6 and TRBJ1-6, with unresolved D. The sequences come from PBMCs from blood, collected 11 to 12 days after vaccination. The receptor comes from a man aged 45-65 years who received an inactivated influenza vaccine. CDR3 protein: CASSLGGENSPLHF. CDR3 DNA sequence: TGTGCCAGCTCTCTGGGTGGGGAGAATTCACCCCTCCACTTT. Looking up the rest from reference TRBV5-6 and TRBJ1-6 gives the full variable domain: DAGVTQSPTHLIKTRGQQVTLRCSPKSGHDTVSWYQQALGQGPQFIFQYYEEEERQRGNFPDRFSGHQFPNYSSELNVNALLLGDSALYLCASSLGGENSPLHFGNGTRLTVT.